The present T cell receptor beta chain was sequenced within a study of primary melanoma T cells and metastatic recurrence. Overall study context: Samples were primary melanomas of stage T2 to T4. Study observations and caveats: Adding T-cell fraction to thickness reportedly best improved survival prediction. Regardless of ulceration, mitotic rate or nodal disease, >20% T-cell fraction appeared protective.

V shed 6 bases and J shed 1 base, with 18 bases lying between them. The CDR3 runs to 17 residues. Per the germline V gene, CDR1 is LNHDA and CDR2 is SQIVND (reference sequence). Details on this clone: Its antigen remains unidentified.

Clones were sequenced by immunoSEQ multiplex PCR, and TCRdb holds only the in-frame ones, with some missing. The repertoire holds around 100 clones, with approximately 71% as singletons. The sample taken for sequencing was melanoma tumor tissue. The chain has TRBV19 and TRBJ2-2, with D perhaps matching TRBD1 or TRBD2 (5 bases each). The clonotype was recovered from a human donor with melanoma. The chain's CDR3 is CASSQTRGYMNTGELFF. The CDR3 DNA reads TGTGCCAGTAGCCAGACGAGGGGCTATATGAACACCGGGGAGCTGTTTTTT. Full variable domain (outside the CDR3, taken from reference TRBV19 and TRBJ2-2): DGGITQSPKYLFRKEGQNVTLSCEQNLNHDAMYWYRQDPGQGLRLIYYSQIVNDFQKGDIAEGYSVSREKKESFPLTVTSAQKNPTAFYLCASSQTRGYMNTGELFFGEGSRLTVL.